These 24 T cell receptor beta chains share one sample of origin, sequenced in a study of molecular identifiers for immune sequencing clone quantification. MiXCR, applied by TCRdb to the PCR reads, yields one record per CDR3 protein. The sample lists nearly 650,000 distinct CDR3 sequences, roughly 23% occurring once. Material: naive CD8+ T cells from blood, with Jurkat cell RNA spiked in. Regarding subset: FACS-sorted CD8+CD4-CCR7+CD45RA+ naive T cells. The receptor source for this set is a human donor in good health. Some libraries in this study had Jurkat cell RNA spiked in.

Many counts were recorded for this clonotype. The CDR3 region is CASSPGTSNSGNTIYF. The CDR3 region has the DNA TGTGCCAGCAGCCCAGGGACATCGAACTCTGGAAACACCATATATTTT. The chain employs TRBV7-9 and TRBJ1-3, with D perhaps matching TRBD1 (6 bases). The length of the CDR3 is 16 residues. The ends were cut back, 5 bases at V and 0 bases at J, with 14 bases in the middle. From germline, CDR1 is SEHNR and CDR2 FQNEAQ (reference sequence).

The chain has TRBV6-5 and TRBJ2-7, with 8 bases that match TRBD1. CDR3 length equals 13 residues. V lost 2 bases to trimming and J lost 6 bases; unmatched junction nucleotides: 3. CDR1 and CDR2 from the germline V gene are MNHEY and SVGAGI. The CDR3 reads CASSYVTGGEQYF. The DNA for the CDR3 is TGTGCCAGCAGTTACGTAACAGGGGGCGAGCAGTACTTC.

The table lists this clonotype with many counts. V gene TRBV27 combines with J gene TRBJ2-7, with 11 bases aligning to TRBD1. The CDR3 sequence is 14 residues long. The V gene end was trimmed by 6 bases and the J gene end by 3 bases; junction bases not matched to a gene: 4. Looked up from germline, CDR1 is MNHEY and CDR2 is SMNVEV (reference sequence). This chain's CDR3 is CASSGQGAFYEQYF. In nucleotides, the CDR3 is TGTGCCAGCAGCGGACAGGGGGCATTCTACGAGCAGTACTTC.

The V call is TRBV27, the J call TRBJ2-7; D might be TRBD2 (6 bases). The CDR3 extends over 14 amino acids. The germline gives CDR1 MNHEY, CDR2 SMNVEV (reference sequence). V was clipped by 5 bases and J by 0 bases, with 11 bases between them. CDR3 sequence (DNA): TGTGCCAGCAGTGGCGGCGGGACCTCCTACGAGCAGTACTTC. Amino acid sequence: CASSGGGTSYEQYF.

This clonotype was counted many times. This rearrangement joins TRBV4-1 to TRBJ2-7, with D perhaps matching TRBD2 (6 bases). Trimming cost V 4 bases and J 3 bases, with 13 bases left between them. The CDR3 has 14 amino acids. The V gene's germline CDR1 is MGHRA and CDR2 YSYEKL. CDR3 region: CASSPNGGNYEQYF. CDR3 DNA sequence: TGCGCCAGCAGCCCCAACGGGGGAAACTACGAGCAGTACTTC.

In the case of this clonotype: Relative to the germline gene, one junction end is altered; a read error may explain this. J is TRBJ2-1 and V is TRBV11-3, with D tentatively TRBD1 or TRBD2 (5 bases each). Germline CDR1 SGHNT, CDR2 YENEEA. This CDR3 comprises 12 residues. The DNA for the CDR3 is TGTGCCAGCCAGGGAGTGGACAACGAGCAGTTCTTC. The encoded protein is CASQGVDNEQFF.

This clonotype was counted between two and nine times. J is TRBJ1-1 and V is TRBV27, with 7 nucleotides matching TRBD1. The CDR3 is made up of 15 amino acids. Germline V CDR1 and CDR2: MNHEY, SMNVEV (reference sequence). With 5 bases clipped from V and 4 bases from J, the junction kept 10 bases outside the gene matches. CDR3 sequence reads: CASSQIDRVSTEAFF. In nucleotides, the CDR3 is TGTGCCAGCAGTCAAATTGACAGGGTGTCCACTGAAGCTTTCTTT.

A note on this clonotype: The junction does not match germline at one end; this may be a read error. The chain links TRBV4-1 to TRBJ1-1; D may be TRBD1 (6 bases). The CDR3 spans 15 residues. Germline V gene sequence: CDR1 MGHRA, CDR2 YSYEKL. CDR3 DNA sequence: TGCGCCAGCAGCTCAGGGGCGTTAATGACCACTGCAGCTTTCTTT. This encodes CASSSGALMTTAAFF.

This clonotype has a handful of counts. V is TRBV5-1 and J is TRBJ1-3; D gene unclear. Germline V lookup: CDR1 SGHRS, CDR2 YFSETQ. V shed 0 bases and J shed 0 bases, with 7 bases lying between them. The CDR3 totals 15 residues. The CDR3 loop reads CASSLASDSGNTIYF. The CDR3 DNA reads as TGCGCCAGCAGCTTGGCCTCAGACTCTGGAAACACCATATATTTT.

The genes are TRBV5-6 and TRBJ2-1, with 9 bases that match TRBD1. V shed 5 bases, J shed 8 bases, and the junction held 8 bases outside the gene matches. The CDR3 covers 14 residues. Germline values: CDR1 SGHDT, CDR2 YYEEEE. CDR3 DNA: TGTGCCAGCAGATCCGGGACAGGGTTTCATGAGCAGTTCTTC. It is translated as CASRSGTGFHEQFF.

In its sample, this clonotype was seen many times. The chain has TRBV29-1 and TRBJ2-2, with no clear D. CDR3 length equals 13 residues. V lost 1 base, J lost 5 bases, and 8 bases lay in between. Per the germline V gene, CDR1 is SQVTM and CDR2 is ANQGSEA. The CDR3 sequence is CSVEVLGTGELFF. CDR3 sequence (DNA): TGCAGCGTTGAAGTCTTGGGAACCGGGGAGCTGTTTTTT.

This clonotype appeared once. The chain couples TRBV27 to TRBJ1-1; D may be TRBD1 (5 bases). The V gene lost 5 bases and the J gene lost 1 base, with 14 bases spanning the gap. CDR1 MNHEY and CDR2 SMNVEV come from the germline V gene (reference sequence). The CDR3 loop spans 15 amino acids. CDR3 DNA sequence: TGTGCCAGCAGTCGGCGGTTAGGGGAGAACACTGAAGCTTTCTTT. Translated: CASSRRLGENTEAFF.

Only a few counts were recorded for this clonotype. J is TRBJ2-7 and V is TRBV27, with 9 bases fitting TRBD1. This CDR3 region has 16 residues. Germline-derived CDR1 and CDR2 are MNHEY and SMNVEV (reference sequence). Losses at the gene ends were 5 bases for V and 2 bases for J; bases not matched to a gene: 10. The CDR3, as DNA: TGTGCCAGCAGTCTGGGGACAGGGATAAGTACCTACGAGCAGTACTTC. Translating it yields CASSLGTGISTYEQYF.

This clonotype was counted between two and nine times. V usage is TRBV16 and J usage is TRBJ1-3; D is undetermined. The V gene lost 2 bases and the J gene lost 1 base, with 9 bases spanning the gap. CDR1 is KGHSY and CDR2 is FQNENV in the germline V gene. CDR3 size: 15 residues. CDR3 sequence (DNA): TGTGCCAGCAGCCAAGGGGTTCCTTCTGGAAACACCATATATTTT. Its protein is CASSQGVPSGNTIYF.

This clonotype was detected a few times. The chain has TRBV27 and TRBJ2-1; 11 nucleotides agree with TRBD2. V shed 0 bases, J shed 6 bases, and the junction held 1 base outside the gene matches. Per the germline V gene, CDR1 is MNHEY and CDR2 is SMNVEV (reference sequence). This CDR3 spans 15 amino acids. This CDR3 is CASSLSSGRGNEQFF. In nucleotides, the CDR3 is TGTGCCAGCAGTTTATCTAGCGGGAGGGGCAATGAGCAGTTCTTC.

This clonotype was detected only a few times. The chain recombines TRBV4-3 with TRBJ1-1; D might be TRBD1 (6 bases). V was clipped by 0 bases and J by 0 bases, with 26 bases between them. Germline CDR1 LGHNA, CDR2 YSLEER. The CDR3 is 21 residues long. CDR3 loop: CASSQDPRVGQTSPMNTEAFF. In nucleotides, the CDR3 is TGCGCCAGCAGCCAAGATCCGAGGGTCGGACAGACCTCTCCAATGAACACTGAAGCTTTCTTT.

The chain's CDR3 is CASSLEGTGSSYEQYF. CDR3 DNA: TGCGCCAGCAGCTTGGAGGGGACAGGGAGCTCCTACGAGCAGTACTTC. The chain uses TRBV5-1 and TRBJ2-7, with 9 nucleotides matching TRBD1. Germline V lookup: CDR1 SGHRS, CDR2 YFSETQ. With 0 bases clipped from V and 0 bases from J, the junction kept 4 bases outside the gene matches. This CDR3 region has 16 residues.

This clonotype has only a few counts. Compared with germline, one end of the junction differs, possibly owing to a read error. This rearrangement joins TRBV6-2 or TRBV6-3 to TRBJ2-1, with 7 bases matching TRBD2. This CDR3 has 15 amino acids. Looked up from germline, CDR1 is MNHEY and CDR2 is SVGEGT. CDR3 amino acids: CASSYFGLAANEQFF. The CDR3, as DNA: TGTGCCAGCAGTTACTTTGGCCTAGCGGCGAATGAGCAGTTCTTT.

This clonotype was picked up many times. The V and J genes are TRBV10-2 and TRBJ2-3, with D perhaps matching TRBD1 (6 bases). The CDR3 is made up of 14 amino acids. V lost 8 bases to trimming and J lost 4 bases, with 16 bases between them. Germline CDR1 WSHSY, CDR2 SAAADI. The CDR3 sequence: CASRSRGTPDTQYF. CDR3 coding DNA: TGCGCCAGCCGGTCCAGGGGAACCCCAGATACGCAGTATTTT.

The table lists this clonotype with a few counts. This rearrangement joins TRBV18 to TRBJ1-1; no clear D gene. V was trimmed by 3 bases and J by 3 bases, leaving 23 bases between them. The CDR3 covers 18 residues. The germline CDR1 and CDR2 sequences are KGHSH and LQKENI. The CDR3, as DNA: TGTGCCAGCTCACCCCCGGACCGATCGCGTATCCAGGACACTGAAGCTTTCTTT. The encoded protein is CASSPPDRSRIQDTEAFF.

The CDR3 coding sequence is TGTGCCAGCAGTCCAGGGTTCGAGCAGTTCTTC. It specifies CASSPGFEQFF. This sequence joins TRBV6-5 and TRBJ2-1, with a possible D match to TRBD1 (5 bases). With 5 bases removed from V and 10 bases from J, the gap between germline ends came to 9 bases. Germline V lookup: CDR1 MNHEY, CDR2 SVGAGI. The CDR3 sequence is 11 residues long.

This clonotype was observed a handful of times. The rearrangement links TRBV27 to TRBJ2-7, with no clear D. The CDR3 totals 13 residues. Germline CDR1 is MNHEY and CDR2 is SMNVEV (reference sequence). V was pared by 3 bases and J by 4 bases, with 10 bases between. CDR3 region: CASSFAAGYEQYF. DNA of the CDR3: TGTGCCAGCAGTTTTGCGGCAGGTTACGAGCAGTACTTC.

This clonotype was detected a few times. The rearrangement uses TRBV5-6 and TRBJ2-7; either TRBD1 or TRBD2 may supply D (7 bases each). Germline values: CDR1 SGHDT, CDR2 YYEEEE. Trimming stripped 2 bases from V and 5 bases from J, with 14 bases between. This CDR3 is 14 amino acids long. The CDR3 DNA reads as TGTGCCAGCAGCTTAGGCAGGGGGAGGGACGAGCAGTACTTC. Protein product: CASSLGRGRDEQYF.

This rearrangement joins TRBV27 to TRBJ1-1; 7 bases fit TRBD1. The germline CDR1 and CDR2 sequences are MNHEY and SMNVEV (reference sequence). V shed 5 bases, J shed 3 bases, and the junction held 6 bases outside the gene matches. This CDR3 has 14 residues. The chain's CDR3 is CASSRQGTHTEAFF. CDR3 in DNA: TGTGCCAGCAGTCGACAGGGTACGCACACTGAAGCTTTCTTT.